Listed below are T cell receptor beta chains from one sample, sequenced in a study of blood T cell repertoires in COVID-19. The protocol was immunoSEQ multiplex PCR, while the TCRdb copy is restricted to in-frame clones and leaves out a portion. The sample consists of around 75,000 clones, 88% of them appearing once. Sequencing was carried out using peripheral blood. The receptors stem from a human donor in a cohort sampled during active COVID-19. CDR3s include the opening cysteine and the closing phenylalanine or tryptophan. D genes are given only for firm matches. The size of a clone is reported for some rows only, either as once, few or many, or as a class for expanded clones.

d_gene	abundance	v_gene	j_gene	CDR3aa	CDR3nt
.	.	TRBV14	TRBJ1-6	CASSQEAGGLSPLHF	TGTGCCAGCAGCCAAGAGGCGGGGGGGTTGTCACCCCTCCACTTT
.	.	TRBV9	TRBJ2-7	CASSVGGLVYEQYF	TGTGCCAGCAGCGTAGGCGGATTAGTTTACGAGCAGTACTTC
.	.	TRBV12-5	TRBJ1-1	CAISGGSLAAFF	TGTGCTATATCTGGCGGGTCCCTTGCAGCTTTCTTT
TRBD1	.	TRBV12-5	TRBJ2-7	CASGRGQGAERQYF	TGTGCTAGTGGGAGGGGACAGGGGGCTGAGAGGCAGTACTTC
TRBD2	.	TRBV27	TRBJ2-1	CATRGSGRNEQFF	TGTGCCACCAGGGGTAGCGGGAGGAATGAGCAGTTCTTC
TRBD1	.	TRBV4-1	TRBJ2-3	CASSQVGTGLTDTQYF	TGCGCCAGCAGTCAAGTTGGGACAGGGCTCACAGATACGCAGTATTTT
.	.	TRBV29-1	TRBJ2-7	CSVEHQTTGIHEQYF	TGCAGCGTTGAGCATCAGACCACAGGGATCCACGAGCAGTACTTC
.	.	TRBV27	TRBJ2-5	CASSSLPGQSQETQYF	TGTGCCAGCAGTTCCCTCCCCGGACAAAGTCAAGAGACCCAGTACTTC
TRBD1	.	TRBV3-1/TRBV3-2	TRBJ1-5	CASSHTPGTAGGLYQPQHF	TGTGCCAGCAGCCATACCCCTGGGACAGCAGGGGGTCTATATCAGCCCCAGCATTTT
.	.	TRBV9	TRBJ1-1	CASSPHGRGEWTEAFF	TGTGCCAGCAGCCCCCACGGGAGGGGCGAGTGGACTGAAGCTTTCTTT
.	.	TRBV19	TRBJ1-5	CASSGQGTQPQHF	TGTGCCAGTAGTGGGCAGGGGACTCAGCCCCAGCATTTT
TRBD2	.	TRBV19	TRBJ2-5	CASSMQRGRGETQYF	TGTGCCAGTAGTATGCAGCGGGGGAGGGGAGAGACCCAGTACTTC
.	few	TRBV28	TRBJ2-2	CASSLSPRTGELFF	TGTGCCAGCAGTTTAAGTCCTCGGACCGGGGAGCTGTTTTTT
TRBD1	.	TRBV5-6	TRBJ1-4	CASSFWDRVEKLFF	TGTGCCAGCAGCTTTTGGGACAGGGTTGAAAAACTGTTTTTT
.	.	TRBV12-5	TRBJ2-1	CASGPDLGNEQFF	TGTGCTAGTGGGCCGGACTTGGGGAATGAGCAGTTCTTC
.	.	TRBV21-1	TRBJ2-5	CASSKVAGTSGRKTQYF	TGTGCCAGCAGCAAAGTGGCAGGGACTAGCGGGAGGAAGACCCAGTACTTC
.	once	TRBV7-2	TRBJ1-1	CASSFAEALGAFF	TGTGCCAGCAGCTTCGCTGAGGCCCTGGGAGCTTTCTTT
.	.	TRBV3-1/TRBV3-2	TRBJ1-3	CASSQEEISGNTIYF	TGTGCCAGCAGCCAGGAGGAAATCTCTGGAAACACCATATATTTT
.	.	TRBV18	TRBJ2-7	CASSQDRKSSYEQYF	TGTGCCAGCTCTCAAGATCGAAAGAGCTCCTACGAGCAGTACTTC
.	.	TRBV28	TRBJ2-5	CASSYLDLGRLQFQTQYF	TGTGCCAGCAGTTACCTCGACCTAGGAAGACTCCAATTCCAGACCCAGTACTTC
.	.	TRBV12-3/TRBV12-4	TRBJ1-1	CASSFAGNTEAFF	TGTGCCAGCAGTTTTGCAGGGAACACTGAAGCTTTCTTT
TRBD1	.	TRBV4-3	TRBJ1-4	CASSQEIGTGSNEKLFF	TGCGCCAGCAGCCAAGAAATCGGGACAGGGTCTAATGAAAAACTGTTTTTT
.	few	TRBV7-2	TRBJ2-1	CASSFQTGYRDEQFF	TGTGCCAGCAGCTTTCAAACAGGGTACAGGGATGAGCAGTTCTTC
.	.	TRBV12-5	TRBJ1-5	CASDLGGYQPQHF	TGTGCTAGTGATTTGGGAGGGTATCAGCCCCAGCATTTT
.	.	TRBV4-3	TRBJ2-7	CASSQGVDSRGEQYF	TGCGCCAGCAGCCAAGGAGTGGACTCCCGAGGCGAGCAGTACTTC
.	.	TRBV5-1	TRBJ2-3	CASSLGGRSTDTQYF	TGCGCCAGCAGCTTGGGCGGGCGGAGCACAGATACGCAGTATTTT
TRBD2	.	TRBV10-2	TRBJ2-3	CASSGSSGSTDTQYF	TGCGCCAGCAGTGGCTCTAGCGGGAGTACAGATACGCAGTATTTT
.	.	TRBV5-1	TRBJ1-2	CASSISDRLYYGYTF	TGCGCCAGCAGCATCTCGGACAGACTGTACTATGGCTACACCTTC
TRBD1	few	TRBV11-2	TRBJ2-5	CASSHGQGRETQYF	TGTGCCAGCAGCCATGGACAGGGTCGAGAGACCCAGTACTTC
TRBD2	.	TRBV9	TRBJ2-1	CASSVGPGLVGYNEQFF	TGTGCCAGCAGCGTAGGCCCCGGACTAGTGGGTTACAATGAGCAGTTCTTC
TRBD1	.	TRBV5-1	TRBJ1-2	CASSHLQGTLTNYGYTF	TGCGCCAGCAGCCATCTACAGGGGACGCTTACTAACTATGGCTACACCTTC
.	.	TRBV29-1	TRBJ2-4	CSVEVSRQWGAKNIQYF	TGCAGCGTTGAAGTCTCCCGACAGTGGGGAGCCAAAAACATTCAGTACTTC
TRBD1	.	TRBV18	TRBJ1-3	CASSPGQGGNTIYF	TGTGCCAGCTCACCAGGACAGGGTGGAAACACCATATATTTT
.	.	TRBV28	TRBJ1-5	CASRAQTQPQHF	TGTGCCAGCAGAGCGCAGACCCAGCCCCAGCATTTT
TRBD1	.	TRBV5-1	TRBJ2-6	CASSDDRAGANVLTF	TGCGCCAGCAGCGACGACAGGGCTGGGGCCAACGTCCTGACTTTC
TRBD2	.	TRBV4-1	TRBJ2-1	CASSQVTTSGSDEQFF	TGCGCCAGCAGCCAAGTTACGACTAGCGGGAGTGATGAGCAGTTCTTC
TRBD2	few	TRBV5-4	TRBJ2-7	CASSPGGTRRTYEQYF	TGTGCCAGCAGCCCGGGTGGGACTAGAAGGACCTACGAGCAGTACTTC
.	.	TRBV5-8	TRBJ2-5	CASSLGRVVGQETQYF	TGTGCCAGCAGCTTGGGGAGGGTAGTGGGCCAAGAGACCCAGTACTTC
TRBD1	.	TRBV28	TRBJ2-3	CASSFDRVADTQYF	TGTGCCAGCAGTTTCGACAGGGTGGCAGATACGCAGTATTTT
TRBD1	.	TRBV2	TRBJ1-6	CASSLGQGGNSPLHF	TGTGCCAGCAGCCTCGGACAGGGCGGTAATTCACCCCTCCACTTT
TRBD2	once	TRBV5-4	TRBJ2-2	CASSLDSGGVTGELFF	TGTGCCAGCAGCTTGGATTCGGGAGGGGTCACCGGGGAGCTGTTTTTT
TRBD2	many	TRBV18	TRBJ2-1	CASSPTSGGRNEQFF	TGTGCCAGCTCACCAACTAGCGGGGGGCGTAATGAGCAGTTCTTC
TRBD1	.	TRBV3-1/TRBV3-2	TRBJ1-2	CASSQVGQGENYGYTF	TGTGCCAGCAGCCAAGTAGGACAGGGCGAGAACTATGGCTACACCTTC
TRBD2	.	TRBV7-9	TRBJ2-1	CASSSLTSGRANEQFF	TGTGCCAGCAGCTCTCTTACTAGCGGGAGGGCCAATGAGCAGTTCTTC
TRBD2	.	TRBV6-2/TRBV6-3	TRBJ2-7	CASSYSGGRVYEQYF	TGTGCCAGCAGTTATTCGGGGGGTAGGGTCTACGAGCAGTACTTC
TRBD2	.	TRBV3-1/TRBV3-2	TRBJ2-3	CASSFSGRPDTQYF	TGTGCCAGCAGCTTTAGCGGGCGCCCAGATACGCAGTATTTT
.	.	TRBV20-1	TRBJ1-5	CSASSGRNQPQHF	TGCAGTGCTAGTTCAGGGCGCAATCAGCCCCAGCATTTT
.	.	TRBV5-1	TRBJ1-2	CASSLAGTTNYGYTF	TGCGCCAGCAGCTTGGCTGGGACAACGAACTATGGCTACACCTTC
TRBD2	.	TRBV30	TRBJ2-2	CAWKGLAGVTGELFF	TGTGCCTGGAAGGGGCTAGCGGGAGTCACCGGGGAGCTGTTTTTT
TRBD1	once	TRBV2	TRBJ2-2	CASSEYGTGGYTRTGELFF	TGTGCCAGCAGTGAATATGGGACAGGGGGCTACACAAGGACCGGGGAGCTGTTTTTT
TRBD1	.	TRBV7-9	TRBJ1-1	CASRRQGAEAFF	TGTGCCAGCAGAAGACAGGGGGCTGAAGCTTTCTTT
TRBD1	.	TRBV6-1	TRBJ1-2	CASSERMGQGFGYTF	TGTGCCAGCAGTGAACGAATGGGACAGGGATTTGGCTACACCTTC
.	.	TRBV5-5	TRBJ2-3	CASSPPTDTQYF	TGTGCCAGCAGTCCTCCTACAGATACGCAGTATTTT
.	.	TRBV9	TRBJ2-3	CASSVAGRGPDTQYF	TGTGCCAGCAGCGTAGCTGGGCGGGGGCCAGATACGCAGTATTTT
.	.	TRBV5-1	TRBJ1-5	CASSLVPGAQGPQHF	TGCGCCAGCAGCTTGGTGCCTGGGGCGCAGGGGCCCCAGCATTTT
TRBD1	.	TRBV10-3	TRBJ1-3	CAIRTDRGNYLTGNTIYF	TGTGCCATCAGGACCGACAGGGGGAACTACCTAACTGGAAACACCATATATTTT
TRBD1	few	TRBV10-3	TRBJ1-5	CAISEGTGVNQPQHF	TGTGCCATCAGTGAAGGGACAGGGGTCAATCAGCCCCAGCATTTT
.	once	TRBV3-1/TRBV3-2	TRBJ2-1	CASSLSNEQFF	TGTGCCAGCAGTCTGTCTAATGAGCAGTTCTTC